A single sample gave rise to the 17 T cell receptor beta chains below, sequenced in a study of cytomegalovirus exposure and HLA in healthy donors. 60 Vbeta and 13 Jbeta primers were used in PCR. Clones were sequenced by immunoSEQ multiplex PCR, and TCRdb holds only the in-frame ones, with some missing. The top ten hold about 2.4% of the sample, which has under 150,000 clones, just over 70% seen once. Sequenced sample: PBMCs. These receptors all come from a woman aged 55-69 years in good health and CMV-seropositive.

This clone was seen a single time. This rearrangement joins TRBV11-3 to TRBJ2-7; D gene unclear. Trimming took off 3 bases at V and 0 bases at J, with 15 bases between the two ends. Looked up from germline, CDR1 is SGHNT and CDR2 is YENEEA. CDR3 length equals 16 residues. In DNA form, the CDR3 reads TGTGCCAGCAGCTTTGGCGCGAGCGCGAGCTCCTACGAGCAGTACTTC. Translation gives CASSFGASASSYEQYF.

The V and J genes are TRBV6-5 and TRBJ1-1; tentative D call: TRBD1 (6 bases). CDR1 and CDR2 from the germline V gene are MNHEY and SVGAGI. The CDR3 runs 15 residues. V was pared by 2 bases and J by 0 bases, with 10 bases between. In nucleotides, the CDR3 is TGTGCCAGCAGTTACGGAGACAGGTTGAACACTGAAGCTTTCTTT. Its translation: CASSYGDRLNTEAFF.

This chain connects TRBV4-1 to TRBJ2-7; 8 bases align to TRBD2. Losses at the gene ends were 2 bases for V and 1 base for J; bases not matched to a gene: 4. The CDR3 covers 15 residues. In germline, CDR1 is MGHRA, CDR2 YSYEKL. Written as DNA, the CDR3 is TGCGCCAGCAGCCAACGAAGCGGGGGATCCTACGAGCAGTACTTC. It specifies CASSQRSGGSYEQYF.

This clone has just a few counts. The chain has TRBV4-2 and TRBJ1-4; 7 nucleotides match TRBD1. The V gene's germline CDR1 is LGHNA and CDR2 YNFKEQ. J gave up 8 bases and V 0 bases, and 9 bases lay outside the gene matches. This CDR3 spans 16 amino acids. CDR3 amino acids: CASSQDLRTGGEKLFF. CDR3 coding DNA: TGTGCCAGCAGCCAAGATCTGAGGACAGGTGGGGAAAAACTGTTTTTT.

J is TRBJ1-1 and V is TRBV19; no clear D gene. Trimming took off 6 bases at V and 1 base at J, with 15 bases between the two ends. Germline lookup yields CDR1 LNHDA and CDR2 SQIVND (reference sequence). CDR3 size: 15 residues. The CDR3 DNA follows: TGTGCCAGTAGACCGGGATTTACTGGGAACACTGAAGCTTTCTTT. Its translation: CASRPGFTGNTEAFF.

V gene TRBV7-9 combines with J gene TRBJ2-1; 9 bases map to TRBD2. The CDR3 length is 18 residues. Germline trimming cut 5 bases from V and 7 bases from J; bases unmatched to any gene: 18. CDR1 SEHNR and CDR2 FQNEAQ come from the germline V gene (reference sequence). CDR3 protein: CASSTSGRVAGDPNEQFF. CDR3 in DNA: TGTGCCAGCAGCACCTCAGGGAGGGTAGCGGGGGATCCAAATGAGCAGTTCTTC.

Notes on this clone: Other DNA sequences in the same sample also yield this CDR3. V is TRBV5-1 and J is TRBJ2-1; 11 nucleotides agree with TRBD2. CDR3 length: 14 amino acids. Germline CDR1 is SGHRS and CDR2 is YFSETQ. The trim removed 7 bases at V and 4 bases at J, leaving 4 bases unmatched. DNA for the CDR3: TGCGCCAGCGGTAGCGGGGGGGAATACAATGAGCAGTTCTTC. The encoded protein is CASGSGGEYNEQFF.

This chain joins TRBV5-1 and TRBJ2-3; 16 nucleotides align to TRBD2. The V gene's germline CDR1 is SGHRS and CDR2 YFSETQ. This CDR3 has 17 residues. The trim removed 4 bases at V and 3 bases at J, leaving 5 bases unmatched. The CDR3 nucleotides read TGCGCCAGCAGCCCCGGGACTAGCGGGGGGGCAACAGATACGCAGTATTTT. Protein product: CASSPGTSGGATDTQYF.

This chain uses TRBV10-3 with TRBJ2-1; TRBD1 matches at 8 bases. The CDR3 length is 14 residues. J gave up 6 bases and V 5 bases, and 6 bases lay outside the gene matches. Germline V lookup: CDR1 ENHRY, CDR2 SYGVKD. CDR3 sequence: CAISLDRVGNEQFF. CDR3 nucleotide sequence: TGTGCCATCAGTTTGGACAGGGTCGGCAATGAGCAGTTCTTC.

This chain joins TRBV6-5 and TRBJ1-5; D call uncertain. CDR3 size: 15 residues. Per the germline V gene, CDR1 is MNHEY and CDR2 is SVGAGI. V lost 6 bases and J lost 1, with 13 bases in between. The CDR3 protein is CASSFTHRSNQPQHF. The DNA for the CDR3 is TGTGCCAGCAGCTTCACCCACAGAAGCAATCAGCCCCAGCATTTT.

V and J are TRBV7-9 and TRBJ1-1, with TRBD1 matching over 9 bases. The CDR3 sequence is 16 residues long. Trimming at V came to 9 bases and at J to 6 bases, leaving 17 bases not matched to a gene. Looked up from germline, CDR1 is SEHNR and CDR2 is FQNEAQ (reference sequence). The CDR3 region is CASGLGPGQGGSEAFF. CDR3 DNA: TGTGCCAGTGGGTTGGGTCCGGGACAGGGTGGATCTGAAGCTTTCTTT.

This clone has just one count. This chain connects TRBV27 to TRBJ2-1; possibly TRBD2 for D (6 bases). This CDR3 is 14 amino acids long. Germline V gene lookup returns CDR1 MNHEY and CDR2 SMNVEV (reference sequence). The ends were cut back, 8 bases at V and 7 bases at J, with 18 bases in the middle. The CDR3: CASALERAFNEQFF. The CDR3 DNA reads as TGTGCCAGCGCCCTAGAGCGGGCGTTTAATGAGCAGTTCTTC.

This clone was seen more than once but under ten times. CDR3 amino acids: CASGHVGSYNEQFF. The CDR3 bases are TGTGCCAGCGGGCATGTAGGTTCCTACAATGAGCAGTTCTTC. The chain has TRBV7-3 and TRBJ2-1, with D uncertain. Trimming took 8 bases from V and 1 from J, leaving 12 bases between them. The CDR3 spans 14 residues. The germline V gene has CDR1 SGHTA and CDR2 FQGTGA.

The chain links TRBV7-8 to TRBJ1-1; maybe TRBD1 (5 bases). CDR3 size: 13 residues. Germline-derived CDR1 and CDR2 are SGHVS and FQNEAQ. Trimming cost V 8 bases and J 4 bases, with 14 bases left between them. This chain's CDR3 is CASSGGVGTEAFF. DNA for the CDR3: TGTGCCAGCTCTGGGGGGGTTGGCACTGAAGCTTTCTTT.

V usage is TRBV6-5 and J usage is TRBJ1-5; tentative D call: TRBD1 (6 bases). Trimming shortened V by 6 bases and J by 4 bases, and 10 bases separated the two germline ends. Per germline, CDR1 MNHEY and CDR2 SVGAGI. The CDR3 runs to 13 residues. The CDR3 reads CASRTTGNQPQHF. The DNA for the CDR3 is TGTGCCAGCAGAACGACAGGAAATCAGCCCCAGCATTTT.

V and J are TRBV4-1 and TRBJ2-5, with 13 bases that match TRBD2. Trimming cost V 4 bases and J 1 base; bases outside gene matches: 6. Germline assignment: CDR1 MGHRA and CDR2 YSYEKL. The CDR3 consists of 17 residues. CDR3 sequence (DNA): TGCGCCAGCAGCCCTCTAGGACTAGCGGGGGCCCAAGAGACCCAGTACTTC. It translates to CASSPLGLAGAQETQYF.

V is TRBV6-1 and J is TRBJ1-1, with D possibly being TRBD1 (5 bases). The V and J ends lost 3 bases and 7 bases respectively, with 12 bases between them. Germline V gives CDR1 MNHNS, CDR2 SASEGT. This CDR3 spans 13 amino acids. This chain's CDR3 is CASSDRDSLEAFF. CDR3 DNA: TGTGCCAGCAGTGATCGGGACTCCCTTGAAGCTTTCTTT.